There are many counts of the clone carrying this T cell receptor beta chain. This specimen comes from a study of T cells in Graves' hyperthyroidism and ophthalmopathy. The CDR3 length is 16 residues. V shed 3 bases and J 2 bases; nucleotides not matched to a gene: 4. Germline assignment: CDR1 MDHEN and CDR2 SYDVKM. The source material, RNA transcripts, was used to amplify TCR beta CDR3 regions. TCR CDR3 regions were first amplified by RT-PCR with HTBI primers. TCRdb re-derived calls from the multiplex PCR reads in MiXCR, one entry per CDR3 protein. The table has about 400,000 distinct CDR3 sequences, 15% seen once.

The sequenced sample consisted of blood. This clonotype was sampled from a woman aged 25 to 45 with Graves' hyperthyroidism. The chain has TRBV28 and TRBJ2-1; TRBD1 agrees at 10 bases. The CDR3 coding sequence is TGTGCCAGCAGTTTTCTCGGACAGGGGGCCTACAATGAGCAGTTCTTC. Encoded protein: CASSFLGQGAYNEQFF.